A single T cell receptor beta chain is shown here with its context. Antigen unknown. The sample belongs to a study of T-cell reconstitution after alpha-beta-depleted transplantation in children. This CDR3 spans 15 amino acids. V lost 1 base and J lost 5, with 13 bases in between. The germline gives CDR1 SSHAT, CDR2 FNYEAQ (reference sequence). Unique molecular identifiers were built into the TCRbeta library. TCRdb re-called the PCR reads with MiXCR, one entry per CDR3 protein. The table includes a few hundred thousand distinct CDR3 sequences, around 25% detected once. Regarding the study as a whole: For some patients, TCRbeta diversity was high at day 60 because of recipient T cells and thymic progenitors that survived.

This sequence was found in a male patient between 5 and 17 years old who had a stem cell transplant for acute lymphoblastic leukemia, so the T cells may come from the graft donor. This sample comprised PBMCs, mostly from graft donor cells, obtained 180 days after TCRalphabeta/CD19-depleted stem cell transplant. The chain has TRBV7-7 and TRBJ2-3, with D possibly TRBD2 on 5 matching bases. CDR3 loop: CASSLGSGMGDTQYF. The CDR3, as DNA: TGTGCCAGCAGCTTAGGGTCCGGGATGGGAGATACGCAGTATTTT.